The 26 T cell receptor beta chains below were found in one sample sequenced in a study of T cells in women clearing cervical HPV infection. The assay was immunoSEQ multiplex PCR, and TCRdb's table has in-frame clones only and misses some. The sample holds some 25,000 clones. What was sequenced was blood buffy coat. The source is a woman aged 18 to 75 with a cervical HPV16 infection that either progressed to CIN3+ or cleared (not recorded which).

The CDR3 DNA, read in part, is TGTGCCAGCAGCTTAGCGGCGGGTTCCTACGAC. Its translation: CASSLAAGSYD. The complete CDR3 reads CASSLAAGSYDYTF. The chain carries TRBV7-9 and TRBJ1-2; D remains ambiguous. The missing CDR3 end, 3 residues past where the read stops, is filled in from the germline J gene. There are 14 residues in the CDR3. The germline CDR1 and CDR2 sequences are SEHNR and FQNEAQ (reference sequence).

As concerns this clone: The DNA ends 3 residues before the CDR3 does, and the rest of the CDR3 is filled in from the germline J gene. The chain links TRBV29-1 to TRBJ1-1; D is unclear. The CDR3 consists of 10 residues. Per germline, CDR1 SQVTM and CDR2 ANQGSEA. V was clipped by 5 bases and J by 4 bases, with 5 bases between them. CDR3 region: CSVTVTEAFF. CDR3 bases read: TGCAGCGTTACAGTCACTGAA.

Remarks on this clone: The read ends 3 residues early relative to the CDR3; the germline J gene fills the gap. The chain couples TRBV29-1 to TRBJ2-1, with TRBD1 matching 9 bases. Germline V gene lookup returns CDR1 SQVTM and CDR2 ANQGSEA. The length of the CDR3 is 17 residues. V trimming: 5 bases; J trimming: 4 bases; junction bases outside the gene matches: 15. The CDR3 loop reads CSVIPLTGTGKYNEQFF. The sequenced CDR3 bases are TGCAGCGTTATTCCATTAACCGGGACAGGGAAATACAATGAG.

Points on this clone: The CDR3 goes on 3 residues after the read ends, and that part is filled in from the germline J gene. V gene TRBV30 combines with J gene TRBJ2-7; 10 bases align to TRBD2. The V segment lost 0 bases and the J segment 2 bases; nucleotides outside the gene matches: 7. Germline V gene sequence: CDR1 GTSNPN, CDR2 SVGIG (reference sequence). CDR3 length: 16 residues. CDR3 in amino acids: CAWSVRLAGVAYEQYF. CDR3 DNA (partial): TGTGCCTGGAGTGTACGGCTAGCGGGAGTAGCCTACGAG.

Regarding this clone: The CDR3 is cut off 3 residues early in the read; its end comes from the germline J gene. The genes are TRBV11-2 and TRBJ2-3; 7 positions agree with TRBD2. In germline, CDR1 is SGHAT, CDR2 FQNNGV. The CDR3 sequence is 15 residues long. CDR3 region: CASSLLAGEGETQYF. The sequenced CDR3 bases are TGTGCCAGCAGCTTATTGGCGGGAGAGGGTGAGACG.

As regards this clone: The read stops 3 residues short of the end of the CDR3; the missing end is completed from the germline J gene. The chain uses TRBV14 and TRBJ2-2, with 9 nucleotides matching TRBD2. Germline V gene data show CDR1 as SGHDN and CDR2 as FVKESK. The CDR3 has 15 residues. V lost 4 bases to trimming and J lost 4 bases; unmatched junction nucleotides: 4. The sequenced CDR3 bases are TGTGCCAGCAGCCGACGTAGCGGGGGCACCGGGGAG. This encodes CASSRRSGGTGE. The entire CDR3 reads CASSRRSGGTGELFF.

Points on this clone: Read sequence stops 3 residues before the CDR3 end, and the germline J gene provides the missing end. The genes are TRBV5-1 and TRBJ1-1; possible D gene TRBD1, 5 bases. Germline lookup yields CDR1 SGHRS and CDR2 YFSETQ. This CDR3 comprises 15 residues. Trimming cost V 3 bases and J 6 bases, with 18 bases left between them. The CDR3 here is CASSYLKGGASEAFF. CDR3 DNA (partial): TGCGCCAGCAGCTACCTTAAGGGCGGGGCCTCTGAA.

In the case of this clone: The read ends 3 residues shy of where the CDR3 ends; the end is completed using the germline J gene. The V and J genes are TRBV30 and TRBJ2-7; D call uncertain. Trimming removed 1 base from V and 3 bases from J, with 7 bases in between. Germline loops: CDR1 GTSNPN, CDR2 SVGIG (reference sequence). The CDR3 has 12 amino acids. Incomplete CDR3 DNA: TGTGCCTGGAGTGACAGTATCTACGAG. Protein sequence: CAWSDSIYE. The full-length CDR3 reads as CAWSDSIYEQYF.

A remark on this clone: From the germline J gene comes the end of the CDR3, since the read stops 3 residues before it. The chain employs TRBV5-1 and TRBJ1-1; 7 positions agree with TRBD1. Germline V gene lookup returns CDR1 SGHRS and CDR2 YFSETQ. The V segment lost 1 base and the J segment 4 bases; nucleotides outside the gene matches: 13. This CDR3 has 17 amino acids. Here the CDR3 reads CASSLNIYRGGGTEAFF. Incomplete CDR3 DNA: TGCGCCAGCAGCTTGAATATTTACAGGGGAGGTGGCACTGAA.

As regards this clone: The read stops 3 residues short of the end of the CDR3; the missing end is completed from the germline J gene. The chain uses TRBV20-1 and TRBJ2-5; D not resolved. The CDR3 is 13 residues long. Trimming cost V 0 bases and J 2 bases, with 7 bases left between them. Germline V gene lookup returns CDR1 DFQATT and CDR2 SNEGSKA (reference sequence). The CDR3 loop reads CSARDFQQETQYF. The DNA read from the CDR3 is TGCAGTGCTAGAGATTTCCAGCAAGAGACC.

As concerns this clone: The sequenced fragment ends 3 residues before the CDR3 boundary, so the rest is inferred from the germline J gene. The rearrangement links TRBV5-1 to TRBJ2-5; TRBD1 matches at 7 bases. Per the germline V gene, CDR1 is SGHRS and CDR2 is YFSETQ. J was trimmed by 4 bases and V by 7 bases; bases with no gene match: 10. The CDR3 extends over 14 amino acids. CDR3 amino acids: CASHLATGVETQYF. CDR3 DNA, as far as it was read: TGCGCCAGCCATCTCGCTACAGGGGTAGAGACC.

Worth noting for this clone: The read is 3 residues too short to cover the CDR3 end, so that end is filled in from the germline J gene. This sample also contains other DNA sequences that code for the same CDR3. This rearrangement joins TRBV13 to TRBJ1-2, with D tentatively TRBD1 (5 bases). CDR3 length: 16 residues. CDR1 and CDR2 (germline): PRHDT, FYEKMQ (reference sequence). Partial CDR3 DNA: TGTGCCAGCAGCTTATCTCTTACTGAGGGGAGTGAGGGC. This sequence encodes CASSLSLTEGSEG. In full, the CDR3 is CASSLSLTEGSEGYTF.

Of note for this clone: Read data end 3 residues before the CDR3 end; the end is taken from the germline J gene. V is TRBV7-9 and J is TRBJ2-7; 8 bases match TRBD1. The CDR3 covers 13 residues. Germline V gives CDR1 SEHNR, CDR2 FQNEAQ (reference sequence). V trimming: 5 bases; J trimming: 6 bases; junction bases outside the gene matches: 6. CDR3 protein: CASSRDRPSEQYF. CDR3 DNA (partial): TGTGCCAGCAGCCGGGACAGGCCCTCCGAG.

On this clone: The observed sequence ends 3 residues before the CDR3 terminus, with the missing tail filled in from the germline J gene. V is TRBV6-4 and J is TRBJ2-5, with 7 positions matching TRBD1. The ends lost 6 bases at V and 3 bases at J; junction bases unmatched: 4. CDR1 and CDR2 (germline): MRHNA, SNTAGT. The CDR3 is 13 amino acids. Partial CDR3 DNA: TGTGCCAGCAGCCCTACAGGGGAAGAGACC. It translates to CASSPTGEET. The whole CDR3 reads CASSPTGEETQYF.

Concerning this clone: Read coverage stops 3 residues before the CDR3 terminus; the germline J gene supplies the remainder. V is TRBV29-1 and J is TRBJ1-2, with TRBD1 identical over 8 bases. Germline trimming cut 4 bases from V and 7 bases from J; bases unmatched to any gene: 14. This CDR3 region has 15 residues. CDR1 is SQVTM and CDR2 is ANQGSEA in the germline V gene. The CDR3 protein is CSVGSTGQGGFGYTF. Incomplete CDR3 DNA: TGCAGCGTTGGGAGTACCGGACAGGGTGGTTTTGGC. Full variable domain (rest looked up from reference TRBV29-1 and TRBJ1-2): SAVISQKPSRDICQRGTSLTIQCQVDSQVTMMFWYRQQPGQSLTLIATANQGSEATYESGFVIDKFPISRPNLTFSTLTVSNMSPEDSSIYLCSVGSTGQGGFGYTFGSGTRLTVV.

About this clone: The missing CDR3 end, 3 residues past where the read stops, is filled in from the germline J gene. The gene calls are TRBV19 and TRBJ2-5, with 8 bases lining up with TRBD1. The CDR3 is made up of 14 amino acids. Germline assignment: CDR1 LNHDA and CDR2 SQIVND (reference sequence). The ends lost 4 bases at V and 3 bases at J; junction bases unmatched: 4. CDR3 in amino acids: CASSRGQGEETQYF. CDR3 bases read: TGTGCCAGTAGTAGAGGACAGGGAGAAGAGACC.

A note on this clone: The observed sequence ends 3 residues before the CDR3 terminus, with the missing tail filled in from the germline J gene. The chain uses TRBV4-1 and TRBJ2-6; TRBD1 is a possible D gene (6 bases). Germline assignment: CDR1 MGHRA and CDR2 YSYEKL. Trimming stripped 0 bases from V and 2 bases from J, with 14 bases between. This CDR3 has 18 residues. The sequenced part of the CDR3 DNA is TGCGCCAGCAGCCAAGAAAGGGGGTGGAGGACTGGGGCCAACGTC. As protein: CASSQERGWRTGANV. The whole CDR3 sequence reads CASSQERGWRTGANVLTF.

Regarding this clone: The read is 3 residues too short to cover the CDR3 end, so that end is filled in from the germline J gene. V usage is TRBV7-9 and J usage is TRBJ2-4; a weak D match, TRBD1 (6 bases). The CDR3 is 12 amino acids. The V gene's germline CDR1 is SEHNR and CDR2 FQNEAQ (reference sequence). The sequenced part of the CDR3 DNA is TGTGCCAGCAGCGTACAGGGTTATGGT. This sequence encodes CASSVQGYG. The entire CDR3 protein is CASSVQGYGQYF.

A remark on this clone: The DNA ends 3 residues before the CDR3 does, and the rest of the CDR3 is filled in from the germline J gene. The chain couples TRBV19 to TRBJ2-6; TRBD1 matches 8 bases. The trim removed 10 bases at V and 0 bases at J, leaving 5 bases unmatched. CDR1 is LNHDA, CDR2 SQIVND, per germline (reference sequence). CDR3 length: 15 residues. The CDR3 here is CATSDRGSGANVLTF. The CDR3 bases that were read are TGTGCCACATCCGACAGGGGCTCTGGGGCCAACGTC. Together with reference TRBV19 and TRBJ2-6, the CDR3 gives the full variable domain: DGGITQSPKYLFRKEGQNVTLSCEQNLNHDAMYWYRQDPGQGLRLIYYSQIVNDFQKGDIAEGYSVSREKKESFPLTVTSAQKNPTAFYLCATSDRGSGANVLTFGAGSRLTVL.

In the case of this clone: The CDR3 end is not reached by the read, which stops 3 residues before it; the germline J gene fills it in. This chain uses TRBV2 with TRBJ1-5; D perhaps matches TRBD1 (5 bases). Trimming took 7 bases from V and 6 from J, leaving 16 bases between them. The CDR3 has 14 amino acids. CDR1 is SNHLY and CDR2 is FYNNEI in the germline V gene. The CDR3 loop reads CASTASGVPQPQHF. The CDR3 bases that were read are TGTGCCAGCACCGCCTCGGGGGTCCCTCAGCCC.

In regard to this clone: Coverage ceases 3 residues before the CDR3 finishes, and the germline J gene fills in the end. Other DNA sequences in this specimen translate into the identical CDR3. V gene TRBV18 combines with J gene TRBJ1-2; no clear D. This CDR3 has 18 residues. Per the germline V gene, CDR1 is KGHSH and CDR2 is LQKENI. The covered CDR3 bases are TGTGCCAGCTCACCACCTATGGTGGCGGGAGAATCCCCAGATACC. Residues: CASSPPMVAGESPDT. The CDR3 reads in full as CASSPPMVAGESPDTYTF.

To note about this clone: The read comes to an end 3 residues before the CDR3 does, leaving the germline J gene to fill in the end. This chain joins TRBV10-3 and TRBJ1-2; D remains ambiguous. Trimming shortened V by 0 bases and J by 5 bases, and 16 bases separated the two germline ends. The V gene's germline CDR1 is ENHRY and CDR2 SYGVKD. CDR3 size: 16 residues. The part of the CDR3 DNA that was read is TGTGCCATCAGTGAGTCTACGGCATTGCCGCGGTATGGC. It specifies CAISESTALPRYG. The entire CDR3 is CAISESTALPRYGYTF.

CDR3 DNA (partial): TGTGCCAGTCGTAGACTGCAAGAGACG. Protein product: CASRRLQET. The CDR3 as a whole reads CASRRLQETQYF. This chain uses TRBV2 with TRBJ2-3; D is undetermined. Read sequence stops 3 residues before the CDR3 end, and the germline J gene provides the missing end. The CDR3 spans 12 residues. Germline CDR1 reads SNHLY; CDR2 reads FYNNEI.

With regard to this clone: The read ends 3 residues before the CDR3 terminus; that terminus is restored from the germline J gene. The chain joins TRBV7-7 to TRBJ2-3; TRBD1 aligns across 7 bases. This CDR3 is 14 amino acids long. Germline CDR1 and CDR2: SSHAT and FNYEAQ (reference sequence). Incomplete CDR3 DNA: TGTGCCAGCAGCCCGGGGACAGTTCAAGAGACG. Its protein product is CASSPGTVQET. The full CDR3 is CASSPGTVQETQYF.

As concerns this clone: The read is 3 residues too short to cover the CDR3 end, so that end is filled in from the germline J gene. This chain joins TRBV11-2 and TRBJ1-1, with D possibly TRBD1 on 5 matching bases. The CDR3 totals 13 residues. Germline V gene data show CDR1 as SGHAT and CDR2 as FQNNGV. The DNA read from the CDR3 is TGTGCCAGCAGCTTAGGTGGCAGGGTATCA. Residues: CASSLGGRVS. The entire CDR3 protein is CASSLGGRVSAFF.

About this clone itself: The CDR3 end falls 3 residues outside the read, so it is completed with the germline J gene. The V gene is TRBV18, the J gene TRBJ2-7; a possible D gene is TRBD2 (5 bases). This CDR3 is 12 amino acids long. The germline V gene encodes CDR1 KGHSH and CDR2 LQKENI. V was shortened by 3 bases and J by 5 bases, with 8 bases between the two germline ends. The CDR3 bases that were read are TGTGCCAGCTCACCGGACTCTGACGAG. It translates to CASSPDSDE. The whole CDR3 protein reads CASSPDSDEQYF. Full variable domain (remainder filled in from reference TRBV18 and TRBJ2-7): NAGVMQNPRHLVRRRGQEARLRCSPMKGHSHVYWYRQLPEEGLKFMVYLQKENIIDESGMPKERFSAEFPKEGPSILRIQQVVRGDSAAYFCASSPDSDEQYFGPGTRLTVT.